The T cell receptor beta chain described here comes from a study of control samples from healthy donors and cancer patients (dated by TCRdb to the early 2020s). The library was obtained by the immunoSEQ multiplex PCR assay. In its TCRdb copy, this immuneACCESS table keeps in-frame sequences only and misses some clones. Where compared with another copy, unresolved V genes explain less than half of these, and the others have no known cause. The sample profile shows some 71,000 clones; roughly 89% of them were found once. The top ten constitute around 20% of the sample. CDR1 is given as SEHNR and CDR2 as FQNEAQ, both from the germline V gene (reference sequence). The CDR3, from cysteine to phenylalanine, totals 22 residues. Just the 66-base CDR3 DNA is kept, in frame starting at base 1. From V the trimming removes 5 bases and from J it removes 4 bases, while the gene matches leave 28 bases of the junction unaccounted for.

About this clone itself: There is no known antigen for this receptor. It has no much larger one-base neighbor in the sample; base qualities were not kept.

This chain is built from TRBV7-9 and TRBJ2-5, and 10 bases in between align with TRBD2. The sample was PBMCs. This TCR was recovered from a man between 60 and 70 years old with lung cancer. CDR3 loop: CASSTRPAGGPLPRGEGETQYF. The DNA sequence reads TGTGCCAGCAGCACCCGGCCAGCGGGGGGGCCACTACCACGGGGAGAAGGAGAGACCCAGTACTTC.